This TCR beta chain is drawn from a study of cytotoxic CD8 clonotypes in ibrutinib-treated CLL. Study summary: Productive templates averaged 255,043 per sample, and productive rearrangements roughly 90,000.

The CDR3 loop spans 18 amino acids. V lost 2 bases to trimming and J lost 0 bases; unmatched junction nucleotides: 8. The germline V gene encodes CDR1 KGHSH and CDR2 LQKENI. Genomic DNA in an amount of about 2 micrograms was extracted from cryopreserved PBMCs and used for the preparation of TCR beta libraries. Assay: immunoSEQ multiplex PCR; the TCRdb copy retains only in-frame clones and omits some. Among around 310,000 clones, about 77% were seen once, and the ten largest hold 5.5% to 8%. The clonotype originates from a human donor with chronic lymphocytic leukemia. Sequenced material: PBMCs, taken before ibrutinib treatment. The rearrangement joins TRBV18 to TRBJ1-5, with 9 nucleotides matching TRBD1. CDR3 sequence: CASSPWPGQGDSNQPQHF. The DNA of the CDR3 is TGTGCCAGCTCACCATGGCCGGGACAGGGCGATAGCAATCAGCCCCAGCATTTT.